The next 7 T cell receptor beta chains were all read from a single sample in a study of cytomegalovirus exposure and HLA in healthy donors. The PCR had 60 Vbeta and 13 Jbeta primers. Profiled with immunoSEQ multiplex PCR; TCRdb holds only in-frame clones, not every one. The data contain some 180,000 clones, over 75% of them seen just once; the ten biggest clones take up 0.2% to 0.3%. The sequenced material came from PBMCs. Every receptor here comes from a girl under two years old in good health and CMV-seronegative.

The chain joins TRBV19 to TRBJ1-5, with 7 bases aligning to TRBD1. The J segment lost 3 bases and the V segment lost 3 bases, leaving 2 bases of the junction unmatched. The CDR3 totals 14 residues. Germline lookup yields CDR1 LNHDA and CDR2 SQIVND (reference sequence). The CDR3 sequence is CASSMGQLNQPQHF. The DNA for the CDR3 is TGTGCCAGTAGTATGGGACAGCTCAATCAGCCCCAGCATTTT.

The gene calls are TRBV11-2 and TRBJ1-2; possibly TRBD1 for D (5 bases). V lost 0 bases and J 4 bases, leaving 9 bases between the germline ends. Germline V gives CDR1 SGHAT, CDR2 FQNNGV. CDR3 length: 14 amino acids. The CDR3 is CASSLDRDSYGYTF. The DNA of the CDR3 is TGTGCCAGCAGCTTAGACAGAGACAGCTATGGCTACACCTTC.

The rearrangement uses TRBV5-1 and TRBJ2-1; 8 nucleotides align to TRBD1. V was clipped by 4 bases and J by 4 bases; unmatched bases: 13. CDR3 length: 17 residues. CDR1 SGHRS and CDR2 YFSETQ come from the germline V gene. The CDR3 DNA reads TGCGCCAGCAGCGCCCGACAGGGGCCCTTTTCTTACAATGAGCAGTTCTTC. It codes for CASSARQGPFSYNEQFF.

The J gene is TRBJ1-2, the V gene TRBV6-1; D is unresolved. V lost 4 bases and J lost 4, with 13 bases in between. Germline V CDR1 and CDR2: MNHNS, SASEGT. The CDR3 runs to 14 residues. CDR3 in DNA: TGTGCCAGCAGTGGGCCATCCAAAAGCTATGGCTACACCTTC. Its translation: CASSGPSKSYGYTF.

This clone was counted a single time. The rearrangement joins TRBV7-9 to TRBJ2-7; D might be TRBD1 (6 bases). Trimming removed 5 bases at V and 7 bases at J, with 12 bases between. The germline V gene has CDR1 SEHNR and CDR2 FQNEAQ (reference sequence). The CDR3 extends over 12 amino acids. In DNA, the CDR3 is TGTGCCAGCAGCGCAGGGGTTGGGGAGCAGTACTTC. It yields the protein CASSAGVGEQYF.

The rearrangement uses TRBV27 and TRBJ1-6, with no clear D. This CDR3 has 15 amino acids. V lost 0 bases and J lost 7, with 10 bases in between. CDR1 MNHEY and CDR2 SMNVEV come from the germline V gene (reference sequence). CDR3 sequence reads: CASSLSTVTNSPLHF. CDR3 coding DNA: TGTGCCAGCAGTTTATCCACAGTGACAAATTCACCCCTCCACTTT.

This clone was counted between two and nine times. The gene calls are TRBV6-5 and TRBJ1-5; no firm D call. Germline V gene lookup returns CDR1 MNHEY and CDR2 SVGAGI. Between the trimmed V and J ends, which lost 0 bases and 10 bases, there was a span of 10 bases. CDR3 length equals 13 residues. The CDR3 nucleotides are TGTGCCAGCAGTTACTCGGTCACGGGTCCCCAGCATTTT. Its protein product is CASSYSVTGPQHF.